The entry below gives a single T cell receptor (beta chain) sequence along with its context. The antigen is unknown. The sample comes from a study of post-analysis software for immune sequencing data. Prepared TCR beta cDNA libraries contained unique molecular identifiers. Each CDR3 protein gets one entry after TCRdb re-called the PCR reads with MiXCR. The sample shows roughly 600,000 distinct CDR3 sequences, roughly 40% of them seen only once. Study conclusions and caveats: People with multiple sclerosis had a significantly lower normalized Chao1 diversity than controls did. Strong co-clustering by F measure was seen for same-batch samples.

The sequence came from a girl aged 5-17 years with multiple sclerosis. The sequencing sample was made of blood.

The CDR3 DNA follows: TGTGCCAGCAGTGACCCCGTCGGACAGGGCCCTTATGGCTACACCTTC. Amino acids: CASSDPVGQGPYGYTF. The V gene is TRBV6-6, the J gene TRBJ1-2, with 8 nucleotides matching TRBD1. CDR3 length equals 16 residues. Trimming took 5 bases from V and 5 from J; bases not matched to a gene: 13. Germline V gives CDR1 MNHNY, CDR2 SVGAGI (reference sequence).